Sequencing of this T cell receptor (beta chain) was carried out in a study of cytomegalovirus exposure and HLA in healthy donors. Germline V gives CDR1 MNHEY, CDR2 SVGAGI. The CDR3 totals 13 residues. The V end lost 5 bases, the J end lost 4 bases, and 9 bases lay between the germline ends. The PCR used 60 Vbeta and 13 Jbeta primers. The data were produced by immunoSEQ multiplex PCR, yet TCRdb's version contains in-frame clones alone and is incomplete. This sample has 160,000 or so clones, with roughly 83% found just once. Healthy bone marrow donors made up the donor group. This TCR came from a man aged 25 to 40 in good health and CMV-seronegative. The genes are TRBV6-5 and TRBJ1-5; a possible D gene is TRBD1 (5 bases). Source material: PBMCs. CDR3 protein: CASSDDSNQPQHF. The CDR3 DNA sequence: TGTGCCAGCAGTGATGACAGTAATCAGCCCCAGCATTTT.